These 18 T cell receptor beta chains were sequenced from one sample in a study of T cells after posttransplantation cyclophosphamide. Sequenced by immunoSEQ multiplex PCR; TCRdb stores in-frame clones only, minus some. The sample holds around 9,400 clones, about 89% seen once. Methotrexate plus calcineurin inhibitor accompanied controls' myeloablative marrow transplants; sampling was 1 year later. The source material was PBMCs, sampled around 450 days after allogeneic stem cell transplant with calcineurin inhibitor and methotrexate. The receptor set was obtained from a male patient aged 45-60 years who received an allogeneic stem cell transplant from an unrelated donor, was CMV-positive, and had chronic GVHD only. The graft donor may account for some of the T cells.

This chain uses TRBV27 with TRBJ2-7; 10 positions agree with TRBD2. Trimming at V came to 5 bases and at J to 5 bases, leaving 6 bases not matched to a gene. Germline V gene sequence: CDR1 MNHEY, CDR2 SMNVEV (reference sequence). The CDR3 extends over 14 amino acids. This CDR3 is CASSHRAGGNEQYF. The CDR3 region has the DNA TGTGCCAGCAGTCACCGAGCGGGGGGGAACGAGCAGTACTTC.

This chain links TRBV10-2 with TRBJ2-5; TRBD2 might be the D (5 bases). The germline V gene has CDR1 WSHSY and CDR2 SAAADI. The CDR3 covers 15 residues. V was shortened by 3 bases and J by 8 bases, with 19 bases between the two germline ends. The CDR3 DNA is TGCGCCAGCAGTGAATCAAGTCGAGGGTTTGGAACCCAGTACTTC. This translates into CASSESSRGFGTQYF.

The chain carries TRBV10-3 and TRBJ2-5, with 9 bases aligning to TRBD2. The trim removed 0 bases at V and 4 bases at J, leaving 3 bases unmatched. Germline V CDR1 and CDR2: ENHRY, SYGVKD. The CDR3 totals 15 residues. The chain's CDR3 is CAISESAGGIETQYF. In nucleotides, the CDR3 is TGTGCCATCAGTGAGTCGGCGGGGGGGATAGAGACCCAGTACTTC.

The chain employs TRBV10-3 and TRBJ2-1; 7 bases fit TRBD2. The V gene end was trimmed by 6 bases and the J gene end by 3 bases; junction bases not matched to a gene: 8. The V gene's germline CDR1 is ENHRY and CDR2 SYGVKD. The CDR3 length is 15 residues. In DNA, the CDR3 is TGTGCCATCAGCCTCAGCGCTAGCGGCTACAATGAGCAGTTCTTC. Its protein product is CAISLSASGYNEQFF.

The J gene is TRBJ1-3, the V gene TRBV9, with no clear D. The V end was cut by 4 bases, the J end by 3 bases, with 11 bases between. Germline V CDR1 and CDR2: SGDLS, YYNGEE. The CDR3 runs 14 residues. In DNA form, the CDR3 reads TGTGCCAGCAGCCCCCCCGGGGTTGGAAACACCATATATTTT. This codes for CASSPPGVGNTIYF.

The V gene is TRBV5-1, the J gene TRBJ2-2, with TRBD1 identical over 7 bases. Per germline, CDR1 SGHRS and CDR2 YFSETQ. V lost 1 base and J lost 7; bases outside the gene matches: 13. The CDR3 sequence is 17 residues long. CDR3 in DNA: TGCGCCAGCAGCTTGATTGAGGGGACAGCAAGCCTCGGGGAGCTGTTTTTT. It specifies CASSLIEGTASLGELFF.

This clone occurred once. The chain carries TRBV27 and TRBJ1-2, with D possibly TRBD1 on 6 matching bases. The CDR3 is 14 amino acids. Germline V gene sequence: CDR1 MNHEY, CDR2 SMNVEV (reference sequence). Trimming pared 3 bases from V and 6 bases from J, leaving 14 bases between. The CDR3: CASSFRQDYDGYTF. CDR3 nucleotides: TGTGCCAGCAGTTTTAGACAGGATTACGATGGCTACACCTTC.

The J gene is TRBJ2-3, the V gene TRBV4-2; 10 nucleotides match TRBD2. CDR1 is LGHNA, CDR2 YNFKEQ, per germline. The CDR3 is made up of 17 amino acids. Germline trimming cut 1 base from V and 0 bases from J; bases unmatched to any gene: 4. Here the CDR3 DNA reads TGTGCCAGCAGCCAAGTGGGGACTAGCGAAAGCACAGATACGCAGTATTTT. Protein product: CASSQVGTSESTDTQYF.

This clone was seen a handful of times. The chain combines TRBV7-9 with TRBJ1-4; D is uncertain. The length of the CDR3 is 11 residues. V lost 6 bases, J lost 8 bases, and 7 bases lay in between. Germline CDR1 SEHNR, CDR2 FQNEAQ (reference sequence). CDR3 nucleotides: TGTGCCAGCAGTCAGGCCGAAAAACTGTTTTTT. Its translation is CASSQAEKLFF.

The chain employs TRBV19 and TRBJ2-5; D is possibly TRBD1 (8 bases). The CDR3 consists of 14 residues. The ends were cut back, 7 bases at V and 7 bases at J, with 19 bases in the middle. Germline loops: CDR1 LNHDA, CDR2 SQIVND (reference sequence). CDR3 sequence (DNA): TGTGCCAGTATGGGGGGGACAGGTGCAAGGACCCAGTACTTC. It yields the protein CASMGGTGARTQYF.

The V gene is TRBV14, the J gene TRBJ2-7, with 9 nucleotides matching TRBD1. The germline CDR1 and CDR2 sequences are SGHDN and FVKESK. Germline trimming cut 4 bases from V and 2 bases from J; bases unmatched to any gene: 6. The CDR3 consists of 15 residues. The CDR3 sequence is CASSLTDRGPYEQYF. DNA for the CDR3: TGTGCCAGCAGCCTAACGGACAGGGGTCCCTACGAGCAGTACTTC.

The chain employs TRBV5-4 and TRBJ2-1, with 8 positions matching TRBD2. The CDR3 length is 12 residues. Unmatched junction bases numbered 1, after V lost 4 bases and J lost 7 bases. The germline V gene encodes CDR1 SGHNT and CDR2 YYREEE (reference sequence). In DNA, the CDR3 is TGTGCCAGCAGCCCGGGGGGGAATGAGCAGTTCTTC. It yields the protein CASSPGGNEQFF.

This chain connects TRBV7-2 to TRBJ2-5; TRBD2 matches 15 bases. Germline loops: CDR1 SGHTA, CDR2 FQGNSA. V dropped 1 base and J dropped 5; count of bases not matched to a gene: 8. The CDR3 contains 18 residues. CDR3 nucleotides: TGTGCCAGCAGCTTAGGTTACTCCGGGACTAGCGGGGGGGAGACCCAGTACTTC. Protein: CASSLGYSGTSGGETQYF. The full variable domain, with the rest looked up from reference TRBV7-2 and TRBJ2-5, is GAGVSQSPSNKVTEKGKDVELRCDPISGHTALYWYRQSLGQGLEFLIYFQGNSAPDKSGLPSDRFSAERTGGSVSTLTIQRTQQEDSAVYLCASSLGYSGTSGGETQYFGPGTRLLVL.

The chain uses TRBV27 and TRBJ1-5; 9 bases are a match to TRBD1. J gave up 4 bases and V 8 bases, and 3 bases lay outside the gene matches. Germline CDR1 is MNHEY and CDR2 is SMNVEV (reference sequence). CDR3 length: 13 amino acids. The DNA of the CDR3 is TGTGCCAGCTCACAGGGGGCTAATCAGCCCCAGCATTTT. Protein sequence: CASSQGANQPQHF.

This sequence joins TRBV9 and TRBJ2-3; 8 bases fit TRBD2. The CDR3 has 18 amino acids. Trimming cost V 3 bases and J 5 bases; bases outside gene matches: 17. Per the germline V gene, CDR1 is SGDLS and CDR2 is YYNGEE. The CDR3 region has the DNA TGTGCCAGCAGCGAGGACGACTTTATGACTAGCGTAGGAGATACGCAGTATTTT. Its protein is CASSEDDFMTSVGDTQYF.

The genes are TRBV7-2 and TRBJ1-1, with no clear D. V was clipped by 5 bases and J by 5 bases, with 27 bases between them. CDR3 size: 18 residues. Germline V lookup: CDR1 SGHTA, CDR2 FQGNSA. DNA of the CDR3: TGTGCCAGCAGCCCGCATAGAGGAGATTATGTACAAACGACTGAAGCTTTCTTT. This encodes CASSPHRGDYVQTTEAFF.

The chain joins TRBV5-6 to TRBJ1-3; 9 nucleotides agree with TRBD1. The germline V gene encodes CDR1 SGHDT and CDR2 YYEEEE. J gave up 3 bases and V 0 bases, and 7 bases lay outside the gene matches. This CDR3 comprises 17 residues. The CDR3, as DNA: TGTGCCAGCAGCTTGGGAACAGGGGGCGTAGTTGGAAACACCATATATTTT. Translated, it gives CASSLGTGGVVGNTIYF.

The chain joins TRBV5-6 to TRBJ2-5, with a possible D match to TRBD2 (6 bases). This CDR3 region has 13 residues. Germline assignment: CDR1 SGHDT and CDR2 YYEEEE. V lost 0 bases to trimming and J lost 7 bases, with 10 bases between them. The CDR3 sequence is CASSLGGGGTQYF. The DNA for the CDR3 is TGTGCCAGCAGCTTGGGGGGAGGTGGGACCCAGTACTTC.